This T cell receptor (beta chain) was sequenced for a study of CD8 T cells in Susac syndrome. Study-wide results and limits: A relatively small number of individuals underwent TCR sequencing and HLA analysis.

The CDR3 is 13 residues long. In germline, CDR1 is DFQATT, CDR2 SNEGSKA (reference sequence). Trimming took off 1 base at V and 5 bases at J, with 11 bases between the two ends. With regard to this clonotype: The antigen remains undetermined.

Random hexamers were used to reverse transcribe an amount of roughly 0.45 to 1 ug RNA. TCRdb reprocessed the immunoSEQ multiplex PCR reads with MiXCR, giving one entry per CDR3 protein. Among around 200,000 distinct CDR3 sequences, around 93% were seen once, and the ten largest hold approximately 0.075%. The specimen sequenced was CD4+ T cells from PBMCs. This TCR derives from a human donor with multiple sclerosis. The chain is built from TRBV20-1 and TRBJ2-5; D remains unclear. The CDR3 sequence: CSARASSRETQYF. The CDR3 DNA sequence: TGCAGTGCTAGAGCAAGCTCCCGGGAGACCCAGTACTTC.